This record looks at one T cell receptor (beta chain) sequence and its context. Its matching antigen is unknown. The V and J ends lost 6 bases and 0 bases, in that order; junction bases with no gene match: 4. Germline CDR1 reads SGHAT; CDR2 reads FQDESV (reference sequence). This CDR3 spans 14 amino acids. The sample is drawn from a study of CD8 T cell repertoires and HIV-1 epitope variants. Study as a whole: T cells were stimulated with Twenty-five Gag and Nef peptides separately. An uncultured baseline aliquot held 1M T cells. Tested: three Gag epitope families, Nef HW9 and YT9. Controls included no peptide, Ebola AY9 epitope, and a CMV, EBV, flu pool.

Only in-frame clones appear in the TCRdb table, and some are missing; sequencing was by immunoSEQ multiplex PCR. The sample contains roughly 6,000 clones, about 65% of which appear only once. J is TRBJ2-7 and V is TRBV11-1, with TRBD1 matching 8 bases. Sequencing was done on a sample of cultured CD8+ T cells derived from PBMCs. The source is a male donor with HIV. CDR3 sequence reads: CASRQGVSSYEQYF. The DNA of the CDR3 is TGTGCCAGCAGACAGGGGGTTAGCTCCTACGAGCAGTACTTC.